This T cell receptor (beta chain) was sequenced for a study of glioma-infiltrating T cells. Using RNA template, CDR3s of TCR alpha and beta were amplified with iRepertoire arm-PCR. MiXCR, applied by TCRdb to the multiplex PCR reads, yields one record per CDR3 protein. The table shows under 200,000 distinct CDR3 sequences, with roughly 45% occurring only once. This clonotype has only a few counts. Its antigen is unknown. General study results and limits: Above-expected tissue-blood divergence occurred in all gliomas, most in low-grade ones.

CDR1 and CDR2 (germline): SGHVS, FNYEAQ. Trimming took 5 bases from V and 7 from J, leaving 21 bases between them. This CDR3 spans 15 amino acids. This chain links TRBV7-6 with TRBJ2-7; possibly TRBD1 or TRBD2 for D (5 bases each). The sequence came from a human donor with low-grade glioma or glioblastoma, undergoing nonglioma brain surgery, or in good health (not recorded which). The sample was glioma tissue, nonneoplastic brain tissue, or PBMCs (not recorded which). The CDR3 bases are TGTGCCAGCAGCACGATTCAGGGAGAGGTGAGGGAGCAGTACTTC. This sequence encodes CASSTIQGEVREQYF.